The clone carrying this TCR beta chain was seen only once. The sample is drawn from a study of CD8 T cells in Susac syndrome. Reverse transcription of about 0.45 to 1 ug RNA was performed with random hexamers. Amplification of TCR beta CDR3 across 54 Vbeta and 13 Jbeta was performed with immunoSEQ multiplex PCR. TCRdb re-called the immunoSEQ multiplex PCR reads with MiXCR, one entry per CDR3 protein. The sample records about 76,000 distinct CDR3 sequences, roughly 90% being singletons. The multiple sclerosis controls were treatment-naive patients, and their relapsing-remitting disease was stable or active. Per germline, CDR1 MNHEY and CDR2 SMNVEV (reference sequence). V lost 3 bases to trimming and J lost 1 base, with 13 bases between them. CDR3 length: 15 residues.

The gene calls are TRBV27 and TRBJ2-7, with a possible D match to TRBD2 (6 bases). This clonotype was obtained from a human donor with multiple sclerosis. The sample comprised CD8+ T cells from PBMCs. The CDR3 is CASSLGGRRSYEQYF. In DNA, the CDR3 is TGTGCCAGCAGTTTGGGTGGGAGGAGGTCCTACGAGCAGTACTTC.